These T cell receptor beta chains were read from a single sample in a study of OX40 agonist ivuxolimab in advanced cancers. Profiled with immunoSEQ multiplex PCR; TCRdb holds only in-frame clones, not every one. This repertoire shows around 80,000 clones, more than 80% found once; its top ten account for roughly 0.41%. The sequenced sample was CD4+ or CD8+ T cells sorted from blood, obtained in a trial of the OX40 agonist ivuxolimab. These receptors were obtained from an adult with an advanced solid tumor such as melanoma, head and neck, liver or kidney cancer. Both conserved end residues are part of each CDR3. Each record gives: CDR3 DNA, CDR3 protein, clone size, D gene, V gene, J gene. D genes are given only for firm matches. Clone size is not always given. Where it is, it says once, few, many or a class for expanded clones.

CDR3 DNA: TGTGCCAGCTCACTGTCGGGACAGGGTCGCGAGCAGTACTTC; CDR3 protein: CASSLSGQGREQYF; clone size: -; D gene: TRBD1; V gene: TRBV18; J gene: TRBJ2-7
CDR3 DNA: TGTGCCAGCAGAGTCACTAGCGGCGTGGGAGAGCAGTACTTC; CDR3 protein: CASRVTSGVGEQYF; clone size: -; D gene: TRBD2; V gene: TRBV7-2; J gene: TRBJ2-7
CDR3 DNA: TGTGCCAGCAGTGGAGGCGTAACTAATGAAAAACTGTTTTTT; CDR3 protein: CASSGGVTNEKLFF; clone size: -; D gene: -; V gene: TRBV5-4; J gene: TRBJ1-4
CDR3 DNA: TGCGCCAGCAGCCGTATCGCGGGAGGACCCACAGATACGCAGTATTTT; CDR3 protein: CASSRIAGGPTDTQYF; clone size: -; D gene: TRBD2; V gene: TRBV4-3; J gene: TRBJ2-3
CDR3 DNA: TGTGCCAGCAGTTTAGCCAGGCCGGGTGAAAAACTGTTTTTT; CDR3 protein: CASSLARPGEKLFF; clone size: -; D gene: -; V gene: TRBV28; J gene: TRBJ1-4
CDR3 DNA: TGCGCCAGCAGCGCGGTAGGTGCCTACGAGCAGTACTTC; CDR3 protein: CASSAVGAYEQYF; clone size: -; D gene: -; V gene: TRBV5-1; J gene: TRBJ2-7
CDR3 DNA: TGTGCCAGCAGTCCGGACAGGGTCGGCTACACCTTC; CDR3 protein: CASSPDRVGYTF; clone size: -; D gene: TRBD1; V gene: TRBV27; J gene: TRBJ1-2
CDR3 DNA: TGTGCCAGCAGCGCACGAACCGGGACAGGGTACAATGAGCAGTTCTTC; CDR3 protein: CASSARTGTGYNEQFF; clone size: -; D gene: TRBD1; V gene: TRBV7-8; J gene: TRBJ2-1
CDR3 DNA: TGTGCCAGCAGCCCCTTCGCCGTCACGAACACCGGGGAGCTGTTTTTT; CDR3 protein: CASSPFAVTNTGELFF; clone size: few; D gene: -; V gene: TRBV7-2; J gene: TRBJ2-2
CDR3 DNA: TGTGCCAGCAGCCCAATGGGGAATTACGGCTACACCTTC; CDR3 protein: CASSPMGNYGYTF; clone size: few; D gene: -; V gene: TRBV7-2; J gene: TRBJ1-2
CDR3 DNA: TGTGCCAGCAGCTTCGGGGAGGAGTCACCCCTCCACTTT; CDR3 protein: CASSFGEESPLHF; clone size: -; D gene: -; V gene: TRBV7-8; J gene: TRBJ1-6
CDR3 DNA: TGTGCCACCAGCGGGGGGGGAAGCAATCAGCCCCAACATTTT; CDR3 protein: CATSGGGSNQPQHF; clone size: -; D gene: -; V gene: TRBV15; J gene: TRBJ1-5
CDR3 DNA: TGTGCCAGCAGCCGAGGGGGTTTCGATGAGCAGTTCTTC; CDR3 protein: CASSRGGFDEQFF; clone size: -; D gene: -; V gene: TRBV7-9; J gene: TRBJ2-1
CDR3 DNA: TGTGCCAGTAGTACTCCAGGGGGCGTTTACGAGCAGTACTTC; CDR3 protein: CASSTPGGVYEQYF; clone size: -; D gene: TRBD1; V gene: TRBV19; J gene: TRBJ2-7
CDR3 DNA: TGTGCCACCAGCAAAACGGGGGCCATCCCTGGCACAGATACGCAGTATTTT; CDR3 protein: CATSKTGAIPGTDTQYF; clone size: -; D gene: -; V gene: TRBV15; J gene: TRBJ2-3
CDR3 DNA: TGTGCCTGGAGTGTGGAGGGGGGGCTTTACAATGAGCAGTTCTTC; CDR3 protein: CAWSVEGGLYNEQFF; clone size: -; D gene: -; V gene: TRBV30; J gene: TRBJ2-1
CDR3 DNA: TGTGCCAGCAGCCGCGGGCATCTGGATGAGCAGTTCTTC; CDR3 protein: CASSRGHLDEQFF; clone size: -; D gene: -; V gene: TRBV5-6; J gene: TRBJ2-1
CDR3 DNA: TGCGCCAGCAGCCAAGATCTTTTCAGGGTGAGGATATACAATGAGCAGTTCTTC; CDR3 protein: CASSQDLFRVRIYNEQFF; clone size: few; D gene: -; V gene: TRBV4-1; J gene: TRBJ2-1
CDR3 DNA: TGTGCCAGCAGTCCCGCTGGGACAGACCCCCATGGAAACACCATATATTTT; CDR3 protein: CASSPAGTDPHGNTIYF; clone size: -; D gene: TRBD1; V gene: TRBV28; J gene: TRBJ1-3